Below, one T cell receptor (beta chain) is given with its context. This receptor's antigen is unknown. The input lacks base qualities; no much larger clone sits a single base away. The sample's time point label, in plain terms: baseline before first vaccination. Vaccinee samples were obtained from the UK trials COV001 and COV002, which included a single-blind randomized controlled phase 2/3 trial of AZD1222 (ChAdOx1 nCoV-19) in healthy adults. Trial participant PBMC samples were collected at day 0 and day 28 after the second dose for TCRbeta chain sequencing. The entry originates in a study of T cell responses to AZD1222 COVID-19 vaccine (dated by TCRdb to about 2021). About the study as a whole: AZD1222 recipients whose second dose came at about 4 weeks and those whose second dose came at about 12 weeks were combined into one group, since spike-specific TCR depth and breadth did not differ between the two schedules. TCR sequencing was performed for over 230 trial participants, of whom roughly 200 were given two doses of AZD1222 and approximately 25 were given two doses of MenACWY control vaccine. Trial participants were enrolled by age into subgroups of 18-55, 56-69 and 70-plus years, and roughly 150, 30 and 60 TCR-sequenced participants, respectively, were included in these subgroups. The research as a whole found: Most participants were white British and females outnumbered males, and the authors suggested that clonal diversity may have been underestimated. Conclusions about previously exposed vaccinees were limited because only six or seven AZD1222 recipients were SARS-CoV-2 seropositive at baseline. Nearly half of unique spike-specific TCRs reportedly recognized epitopes outside regions mutated in the B.1.351 and B.1.1.7 variants. The 56-69-year group was small, and its depth increase did not reach significance, likely because of low power. The vaccine-associated CD4 TCRs covered the entire spike protein, and the dominant responses fell in regions 160-218 and 743-854. A significant rise in spike-specific TCR breadth and depth was observed after two AZD1222 doses relative to day 0 and relative to MenACWY recipients. Because no samples from the day 14 peak response were available, repertoires could be characterized only after the peak T cell response.

The CDR3 regions of human TCRbeta chains were analyzed by immunosequencing. Per the source publication's procedure: Repertoire TCRs were matched against a reference library of SARS-CoV-2-specific TCRs generated with the MIRA antigen-specificity platform. Breadth meant the fraction of unique TCRs that were SARS-CoV-2-associated, whereas depth meant the fraction of total T cells that were SARS-CoV-2-associated. Using the MIRA data, each spike-specific TCR was assigned both to the spike region to which the TCR was reactive and to a CD4 or CD8 class. Log10-transformed breadth and depth values were compared by one-way ANOVA with Sidak's multiple comparisons tests. In TCRdb, the immuneACCESS table is reduced to in-frame sequences with V and J assigned. These tables do not hold every clone; where another copy was compared, an unresolved V gene accounts for under half, and the others remain unexplained. Clonal size and the V and J genes are those of that table, whereas D and trimming came from the DNA. For this sample there are 180,000 or so clones; roughly 88% appear just once. The ten largest clonotypes hold more than 7% of the sample.

V sheds 4 bases and J sheds 6 bases, leaving 14 bases between their ends. CDR1 and CDR2, looked up from the germline V gene, are SGHRS and YFSETQ. Inclusive of the bounding cysteine and phenylalanine, the CDR3 is 14 residues long. CDR3 DNA only is kept here, 42 bases in frame from base 1. The clonotype was recovered from an adult in good health. The chain joins TRBV5-1 to TRBJ2-1, and TRBD2 may be the D gene, going by 6 matching bases. This sample comprised peripheral blood, obtained on day 0 of AZD1222 vaccination. The nucleotides read TGCGCCAGCAGCCAGGAGGGGATTATCAATGAGCAGTTCTTC. It encodes CASSQEGIINEQFF. Here the CDR3 is joined to the reference TRBV5-1 and TRBJ2-1 genes, and the full variable domain is: KAGVTQTPRYLIKTRGQQVTLSCSPISGHRSVSWYQQTPGQGLQFLFEYFSETQRNKGNFPGRFSGRQFSNSRSEMNVSTLELGDSALYLCASSQEGIINEQFFGPGTRLTVL.